A selection of T cell receptor beta chains follows, all from one sample in a study of vaccination effects on CD4 cells after COVID-19. TCRdb's table, derived via immunoSEQ multiplex PCR, lists solely in-frame clones and lacks some. The sample lists around 47,000 clones, around 80% occurring once. For these receptors, no antigen is known. The material sequenced was CD4+ T cells from PBMCs cultured with a peptide pool, taken before COVID-19 vaccination. The receptor source for this set is a human donor who had a prior SARS-CoV-2 infection. CDR3s include the opening cysteine and the closing phenylalanine or tryptophan. A D gene is named only where the DNA matches it firmly. Size tells how often a clone was seen (once, few, many) or the class of an expanded clone, and some rows leave it out.

j_call clone_size d_call v_call cdr3_aa cdr3_nt
TRBJ2-5 . TRBD2 TRBV15 CATRRGGREETQYF TGTGCCACCAGACGGGGGGGCCGAGAAGAGACCCAGTACTTC
TRBJ1-2 few TRBD1 TRBV7-9 CASRAGTGVIYTF TGTGCCAGCAGGGCCGGGACAGGCGTAATCTACACCTTC
TRBJ2-5 . . TRBV11-2 CASSLGTTAETQYF TGTGCCAGCAGCTTAGGTACTACCGCTGAGACCCAGTACTTC
TRBJ1-2 few . TRBV29-1 CSVVLNHYGYTF TGCAGCGTTGTGTTAAATCACTATGGCTACACCTTC
TRBJ2-1 . TRBD2 TRBV29-1 CSVHGASGSFYNEQFF TGCAGCGTGCATGGGGCTAGCGGGAGTTTTTACAATGAGCAGTTCTTC
TRBJ1-5 . . TRBV5-5 CASSLYPRGSHQPQHF TGTGCCAGCAGCTTATACCCCAGGGGATCACATCAGCCCCAGCATTTT
TRBJ1-1 . . TRBV5-1 CASSPPGRTQAFF TGCGCCAGCAGCCCCCCGGGACGGACACAAGCTTTCTTT
TRBJ2-1 . . TRBV7-2 CASSPQPTALSYNEQFF TGTGCCAGCAGCCCGCAGCCGACCGCTTTATCCTACAATGAGCAGTTCTTC
TRBJ1-1 . TRBD1 TRBV2 CASRTRRTGGLAFF TGTGCCAGCAGGACGAGACGGACAGGGGGCCTTGCTTTCTTT
TRBJ1-6 few . TRBV3-1/TRBV3-2 CASRFGAPYNSPLHF TGTGCCAGCAGATTCGGTGCTCCCTATAATTCACCCCTCCACTTT
TRBJ1-1 . . TRBV30 CAWSVAGLANTEAFF TGTGCCTGGAGTGTAGCAGGGTTGGCGAACACTGAAGCTTTCTTT
TRBJ2-7 . . TRBV9 CASSGTANSYEQYF TGTGCCAGCAGCGGGACAGCCAATTCCTACGAGCAGTACTTC
TRBJ2-5 once . TRBV6-6 CASRAPRDGLKETQYF TGTGCCAGCAGAGCTCCCCGGGACGGGCTCAAAGAGACCCAGTACTTC
TRBJ1-3 . . TRBV14 CASRSPKRGGNTIYF TGTGCCAGCAGGTCACCGAAAAGAGGGGGAAACACCATATATTTT
TRBJ2-3 . . TRBV5-1 CASSLAVLADIDTQYF TGCGCCAGCAGCTTGGCCGTCCTAGCTGATATAGATACGCAGTATTTT
TRBJ2-5 . . TRBV19 CASSTSRRAGGETQYF TGTGCCAGTAGTACCTCAAGGAGGGCAGGGGGAGAGACCCAGTACTTC
TRBJ2-1 . . TRBV7-2 CASSQSSVGVGNEQFF TGTGCCAGCAGCCAATCTAGCGTGGGAGTCGGGAATGAGCAGTTCTTC
TRBJ2-7 . . TRBV7-2 CASSFSAGTEQYF TGTGCCAGCAGCTTTTCGGCGGGTACCGAGCAGTACTTC
TRBJ2-1 . . TRBV27 CASSSSPRLPYNEQFF TGTGCCAGCAGTTCCTCCCCCAGGCTCCCCTACAATGAGCAGTTCTTC
TRBJ1-4 . TRBD1 TRBV5-1 CASSDMRTGEEKLFF TGCGCCAGCAGCGATATGCGGACAGGGGAGGAAAAACTGTTTTTT
TRBJ2-4 . TRBD2 TRBV29-1 CSATSRGGGDKNIQYF TGCAGCGCCACCTCGAGGGGCGGGGGGGACAAAAACATTCAGTACTTC
TRBJ2-7 . . TRBV2 CASSEIPSLAYEQYF TGTGCCAGCAGTGAAATACCAAGCCTCGCCTACGAGCAGTACTTC
TRBJ1-6 . . TRBV7-3 CASSPGMNSPLHF TGTGCCAGCAGCCCGGGGATGAATTCACCCCTCCACTTT
TRBJ2-1 . TRBD2 TRBV20-1 CSASSGTVEQFF TGCAGTGCTAGTAGCGGGACGGTTGAGCAGTTCTTC
TRBJ2-7 . . TRBV7-6 CASSLLHHEQYF TGTGCCAGCAGCTTACTCCACCACGAGCAGTACTTC
TRBJ1-2 . . TRBV23-1 CASSQSDPSNRKLDYGYTF TGCGCCAGCAGTCAATCGGACCCCTCTAACAGGAAGCTAGACTATGGCTACACCTTC
TRBJ2-5 . . TRBV4-2 CASSQERETQYF TGTGCCAGCAGCCAAGAACGAGAGACCCAGTACTTC
TRBJ2-7 few . TRBV7-2 CASSTNYLYEQYF TGTGCCAGCAGCACAAATTACTTGTACGAGCAGTACTTC
TRBJ2-7 . . TRBV5-1 CASSLEQLYEQYF TGCGCCAGCAGCTTGGAACAGCTCTACGAGCAGTACTTC
TRBJ1-2 . . TRBV7-9 CASSLEGLADGYTF TGTGCCAGCAGCTTAGAGGGGTTGGCCGATGGCTACACCTTC
TRBJ2-5 . . TRBV21-1 CASSKAPSGRTLQETQYF TGTGCCAGCAGCAAAGCGCCTAGCGGGAGAACACTACAAGAGACCCAGTACTTC
TRBJ1-2 . . TRBV7-9 CASSHPGRTYGYTF TGTGCCAGCAGCCATCCGGGGAGGACCTATGGCTACACCTTC
TRBJ2-7 . TRBD2 TRBV5-1 CASSLSAGGEYEQYF TGCGCCAGCAGCTTGTCCGCGGGAGGGGAATACGAGCAGTACTTC
TRBJ2-3 . . TRBV3-1/TRBV3-2 CASSQGVLSLGSTDTQYF TGTGCCAGCAGCCAAGGTGTGCTGAGTCTAGGGAGCACAGATACGCAGTATTTT
TRBJ2-5 . . TRBV27 CASSPLRIGTQYF TGTGCCAGCAGCCCCCTCAGGATTGGGACCCAGTACTTC
TRBJ2-2 . . TRBV6-5 CASSSVRGSNTGELFF TGTGCCAGCAGTTCCGTCCGGGGATCGAACACCGGGGAGCTGTTTTTT
TRBJ1-2 . . TRBV5-8 CASSYDTNYGYTF TGTGCCAGCAGCTACGATACTAACTATGGCTACACCTTC
TRBJ1-6 . TRBD1 TRBV5-4 CASSFFGTGDSPLHF TGTGCCAGCAGCTTTTTCGGGACAGGGGATTCACCCCTCCACTTT
TRBJ2-5 . TRBD2 TRBV9 CASSVGLAGTAKQETQYF TGTGCCAGCAGCGTTGGACTAGCGGGTACCGCGAAACAAGAGACCCAGTACTTC
TRBJ1-1 . TRBD1 TRBV5-1 CASSLERGTVLKAFF TGCGCCAGCAGCTTGGAACGCGGGACAGTGCTTAAAGCTTTCTTT
TRBJ1-4 . TRBD1 TRBV27 CASSGQGKGKLFF TGTGCCAGCAGCGGACAGGGAAAGGGAAAACTGTTTTTT
TRBJ1-2 . . TRBV6-5 CATGQTLANYGYAF TGTGCCACCGGACAGACCTTAGCTAACTATGGCTACGCCTTC
TRBJ1-1 . . TRBV19 CASSRGYTEAFF TGTGCCAGTAGTAGAGGGTACACTGAAGCTTTCTTT
TRBJ2-7 . TRBD1 TRBV5-1 CASSLLGLGTGTYEQYF TGCGCCAGCAGCTTGTTGGGCTTAGGGACAGGGACCTACGAGCAGTACTTC
TRBJ1-2 . . TRBV20-1 CGAGTYYGYTF TGCGGAGCCGGGACATACTATGGCTACACCTTC
TRBJ2-3 few . TRBV3-1/TRBV3-2 CASSQAGGDPITDTQYF TGTGCCAGCAGCCAAGCCGGAGGGGACCCGATCACAGATACGCAGTATTTT
TRBJ2-1 . . TRBV5-6 CASSPEGGPPLF TGTGCCAGCAGCCCGGAGGGGGGACCGCCTCTCTTC
TRBJ1-1 . . TRBV2 CASSSGTRSEAFF TGTGCCAGCAGTTCCGGGACCCGATCTGAAGCTTTCTTT
TRBJ2-3 . . TRBV5-1 CASNLDSNRGDTQYF TGCGCCAGCAACCTGGACTCCAATAGGGGAGATACGCAGTATTTT
TRBJ2-3 once TRBD2 TRBV30 CAWSLAGGGDTQYF TGTGCCTGGAGCCTAGCGGGGGGGGGAGATACGCAGTATTTT
TRBJ2-1 . TRBD2 TRBV5-1 CASSWRLAGGGDEQFF TGCGCCAGCAGCTGGCGACTAGCGGGAGGTGGTGATGAGCAGTTCTTC